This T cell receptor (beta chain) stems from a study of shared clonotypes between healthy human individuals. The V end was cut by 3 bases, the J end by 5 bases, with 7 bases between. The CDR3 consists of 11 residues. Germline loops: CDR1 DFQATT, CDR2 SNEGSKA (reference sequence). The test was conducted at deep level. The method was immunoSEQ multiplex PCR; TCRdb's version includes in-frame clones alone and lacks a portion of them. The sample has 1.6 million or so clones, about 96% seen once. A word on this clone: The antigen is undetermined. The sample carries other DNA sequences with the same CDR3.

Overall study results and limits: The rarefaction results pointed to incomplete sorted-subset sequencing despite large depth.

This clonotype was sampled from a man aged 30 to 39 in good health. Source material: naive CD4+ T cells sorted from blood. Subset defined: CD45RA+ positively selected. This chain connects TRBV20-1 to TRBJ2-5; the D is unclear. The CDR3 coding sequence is TGCAGTGCTAGGGAGAGGGAGACCCAGTACTTC. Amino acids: CSARERETQYF.